This T cell receptor beta chain was found in a study of control samples from healthy donors and cancer patients. Unmatched junction bases numbered 10, after V lost 4 bases and J lost 1 base. Germline lookup yields CDR1 MDHEN and CDR2 SYDVKM. The CDR3 sequence is 16 residues long. Some clones are missing from TCRdb's copy, which holds only in-frame ones; the method was immunoSEQ multiplex PCR. Among some 90,000 clones listed, roughly 86% were seen once. This chain joins TRBV28 and TRBJ2-7; 7 bases are shared with TRBD2. Sequencing was performed on blood. The sequence derives from a woman between 45 and 65 years old in good health. The chain's CDR3 is CASSSWGRDPSYEQYF. In nucleotides, the CDR3 is TGTGCCAGCAGTTCGTGGGGGAGGGACCCTTCCTACGAGCAGTACTTC.